Listed here are 20 T cell receptor beta chains from one sample, sequenced in a study of CD8 T cells in ankylosing spondylitis. Study-level points and caveats: In ankylosing spondylitis blood, a motif of seven to nine highly homologous TCR beta variants appeared characteristic.

The antigens these receptors bind are not known. Each CDR3 protein is one row after TCRdb ran MiXCR on the 5' RACE reads. Among around 140,000 distinct CDR3 sequences listed, under 20% were seen once. The sample was blood, either unsorted or a sorted T cell fraction (not recorded which). Source of these receptors: a male donor with ankylosing spondylitis.

V is TRBV5-4 and J is TRBJ2-1, with 10 bases that match TRBD2. Germline CDR1 is SGHNT and CDR2 is YYREEE (reference sequence). CDR3 length equals 12 residues. Trimming cost V 6 bases and J 9 bases; bases outside gene matches: 3. The CDR3 DNA reads as TGTGCCAGCAATGAGCGGGGGGGTGAGCAGTTCTTC. It yields the protein CASNERGGEQFF.

This clonotype has only a few counts. The J gene is TRBJ2-3, the V gene TRBV5-1, with 8 bases aligning to TRBD1. The CDR3 covers 13 residues. Losses at the gene ends were 8 bases for V and 6 bases for J; bases not matched to a gene: 8. Germline CDR1 and CDR2: SGHRS and YFSETQ. The CDR3 DNA reads as TGCGCCAGTGGACAGGGACTGGAGGATACGCAGTATTTT. Its protein product is CASGQGLEDTQYF.

The chain is built from TRBV4-3 and TRBJ2-6; D unclear. The germline gives CDR1 LGHNA, CDR2 YSLEER. V was shortened by 2 bases and J by 0 bases, with 8 bases between the two germline ends. This CDR3 has 16 residues. The CDR3 spells CASSQQTYSGANVLTF. The DNA of the CDR3 is TGCGCCAGCAGCCAACAGACCTACTCTGGGGCCAACGTCCTGACTTTC.

This clonotype was picked up a small number of times. V usage is TRBV7-2 and J usage is TRBJ1-2, with 8 bases aligning to TRBD1. Trimming cost V 5 bases and J 4 bases; bases outside gene matches: 9. Germline V CDR1 and CDR2: SGHTA, FQGNSA. The CDR3 is 15 residues long. CDR3 coding DNA: TGTGCCAGCAGCAACCCGGGACAGGCCCCCTATGGCTACACCTTC. Its translation is CASSNPGQAPYGYTF.

The chain links TRBV18 to TRBJ2-1, with 12 positions matching TRBD2. Per the germline V gene, CDR1 is KGHSH and CDR2 is LQKENI. The CDR3 contains 13 residues. The CDR3 DNA reads TGTGCTTCGACTAGCGGGAGAGACAATGAGCAGTTCTTC. Translation gives CASTSGRDNEQFF.

The rearrangement links TRBV7-9 to TRBJ2-1, with no clear D. Germline lookup yields CDR1 SEHNR and CDR2 FQNEAQ (reference sequence). The CDR3 is 12 amino acids. V lost 5 bases and J 10 bases, leaving 12 bases between the germline ends. CDR3 loop: CASSPQSGEQFF. The CDR3 nucleotides read TGTGCCAGCAGCCCCCAATCCGGGGAGCAGTTCTTC.

There are a few counts of this clonotype. The chain links TRBV5-1 to TRBJ2-1; 10 nucleotides align to TRBD1. The CDR3 is 15 residues long. CDR1 and CDR2 from the germline V gene are SGHRS and YFSETQ. V was clipped by 3 bases and J by 7 bases; unmatched bases: 7. CDR3 sequence (DNA): TGCGCCAGCAGCTGGGGGGACAGGGGAAGAAATGAGCAGTTCTTC. This encodes CASSWGDRGRNEQFF.

CDR3 coding DNA: TGTGCCAGCAGTGACGGGACGGGAGGTGGAAACACCATATATTTT. It codes for CASSDGTGGGNTIYF. J is TRBJ1-3 and V is TRBV2; D is possibly TRBD1 (5 bases). Trimming cost V 3 bases and J 3 bases, with 12 bases left between them. The germline CDR1 and CDR2 sequences are SNHLY and FYNNEI. The CDR3 spans 15 residues. The full variable domain, with the rest looked up from reference TRBV2 and TRBJ1-3, is EPEVTQTPSHQVTQMGQEVILRCVPISNHLYFYWYRQILGQKVEFLVSFYNNEISEKSEIFDDQFSVERPDGSNFTLKIRSTKLEDSAMYFCASSDGTGGGNTIYFGEGSWLTVV.

This clonotype was seen a handful of times. The gene calls are TRBV12-3 or TRBV12-4 and TRBJ1-2; D call uncertain. The CDR3 consists of 12 residues. Deletions cut 5 bases from V and 1 base from J, with 5 bases between. The CDR3 DNA sequence: TGTGCCAGCAGTCATCTTAACTATGGCTACACCTTC. It is translated as CASSHLNYGYTF.

This clonotype was seen a few times. The V call is TRBV20-1, the J call TRBJ2-7, with 7 bases fitting TRBD1. V lost 2 bases to trimming and J lost 6 bases; unmatched junction nucleotides: 4. This CDR3 contains 12 residues. In germline, CDR1 is DFQATT, CDR2 SNEGSKA (reference sequence). CDR3 DNA: TGCAGTGCTAGACAGGGGGTTTTCGAGCAGTACTTC. Its protein is CSARQGVFEQYF.

This clonotype has only a few counts. The chain is built from TRBV5-1 and TRBJ1-4; 9 bases line up with TRBD1. The CDR3 runs to 13 residues. Germline trimming cut 4 bases from V and 7 bases from J; bases unmatched to any gene: 2. Germline V lookup: CDR1 SGHRS, CDR2 YFSETQ. CDR3 DNA sequence: TGCGCCAGCAGCGGGGGACAGGGTGAAAAACTGTTTTTT. Its translation: CASSGGQGEKLFF. The complete variable domain, with remaining parts taken from reference TRBV5-1 and TRBJ1-4, reads KAGVTQTPRYLIKTRGQQVTLSCSPISGHRSVSWYQQTPGQGLQFLFEYFSETQRNKGNFPGRFSGRQFSNSRSEMNVSTLELGDSALYLCASSGGQGEKLFFGSGTQLSVL.

This clonotype was recorded many times. The V call is TRBV15, the J call TRBJ2-5; D is undetermined. Germline assignment: CDR1 LNHNV and CDR2 YYDKDF (reference sequence). V was trimmed by 5 bases and J by 2 bases, leaving 27 bases between them. The CDR3 spans 19 residues. CDR3 nucleotide sequence: TGTGCCACCAGCCTAATGCTTATGGGCATTGGTCATACACAAGAGACCCAGTACTTC. Translated: CATSLMLMGIGHTQETQYF.

This rearrangement joins TRBV7-9 to TRBJ2-7, with D hard to call. The CDR3 is 12 amino acids. V lost 5 bases, J lost 7 bases, and 12 bases lay in between. The V gene's germline CDR1 is SEHNR and CDR2 FQNEAQ (reference sequence). CDR3 sequence: CASSHLVGEQYF. CDR3 sequence (DNA): TGTGCCAGCAGCCACCTGGTCGGTGAGCAGTACTTC.

This clonotype was seen repeatedly, ten times or more. The gene calls are TRBV10-3 and TRBJ2-3, with 8 bases that match TRBD2. The junction had 8 bases not matched to a gene; V was cut back by 8 bases and J by 7 bases. The germline gives CDR1 ENHRY, CDR2 SYGVKD. The CDR3 extends over 13 amino acids. The CDR3 sequence is CAILRLASNTQYF. In nucleotides, the CDR3 is TGTGCCATCTTACGACTAGCGTCGAATACGCAGTATTTT.

This clonotype was observed a handful of times. The CDR3 is CASSPAAYNEQFF. CDR3 nucleotides: TGCGCCAGCAGCCCCGCAGCCTACAATGAGCAGTTCTTC. The chain is built from TRBV4-1 and TRBJ2-1, with D hard to call. This CDR3 spans 13 amino acids. Germline CDR1 is MGHRA and CDR2 is YSYEKL. V lost 4 bases and J 2 bases, leaving 6 bases between the germline ends.

The rearrangement uses TRBV7-9 and TRBJ1-6; no clear D gene. CDR3 length: 12 amino acids. Germline V gene data show CDR1 as SEHNR and CDR2 as FQNEAQ (reference sequence). The V end was cut by 6 bases, the J end by 8 bases, with 8 bases between. CDR3 loop: CASSAVDSPLHF. DNA of the CDR3: TGTGCCAGCAGTGCTGTGGATTCACCCCTCCACTTT.

This clonotype was picked up a small number of times. This sequence joins TRBV5-1 and TRBJ2-1, with TRBD2 identical over 7 bases. CDR1 and CDR2 (germline): SGHRS, YFSETQ. The CDR3 is 14 amino acids. With V trimmed by 4 bases and J by 9 bases, 10 bases remained unmatched. This CDR3 is CASSDVGTTAEQFF. DNA of the CDR3: TGCGCCAGCAGCGATGTAGGGACTACCGCTGAGCAGTTCTTC.

This clonotype was picked up a small number of times. The chain employs TRBV9 and TRBJ2-7; 10 bases match TRBD2. In germline, CDR1 is SGDLS, CDR2 YYNGEE. The CDR3 runs to 16 residues. The ends lost 0 bases at V and 5 bases at J; junction bases unmatched: 8. The CDR3 DNA is TGTGCCAGCAGCGTAGCTGTGGCTAGCGGGAGCGACGAGCAGTACTTC. It translates to CASSVAVASGSDEQYF.

This clonotype was counted once. The V and J genes are TRBV18 and TRBJ2-3, with TRBD2 identical over 9 bases. The V gene end was trimmed by 2 bases and the J gene end by 2 bases; junction bases not matched to a gene: 5. Germline CDR1 reads KGHSH; CDR2 reads LQKENI. The CDR3 consists of 16 residues. CDR3 loop: CASSPGLAGITDTQYF. In DNA form, the CDR3 reads TGTGCCAGCTCACCAGGGCTAGCGGGGATCACAGATACGCAGTATTTT. The entire variable domain, with the rest obtained from reference TRBV18 and TRBJ2-3, is as follows: NAGVMQNPRHLVRRRGQEARLRCSPMKGHSHVYWYRQLPEEGLKFMVYLQKENIIDESGMPKERFSAEFPKEGPSILRIQQVVRGDSAAYFCASSPGLAGITDTQYFGPGTRLTVL.

This clonotype was observed many times. The CDR3, as DNA: TGTGCCAGCAGTACCCAGAATGAGCAGTTCTTC. It yields the protein CASSTQNEQFF. The rearrangement joins TRBV28 to TRBJ2-1; D unresolved. This CDR3 is built from 11 residues. Per germline, CDR1 MDHEN and CDR2 SYDVKM. Trimming left V 5 bases short and J 7 bases short, with 6 bases between.